This T cell receptor (beta chain) was recorded in a study of a mutant IDH1 vaccine in newly diagnosed glioma. Time point described: week 5, during vaccination. Each dose delivered 300 ug of mutant IDH1 20-mer peptide subcutaneously with imiquimod. Regarding this clone: Its antigen is currently unknown.

Germline values: CDR1 SEHNR, CDR2 FQNEAQ (reference sequence). CDR3 length equals 15 residues. V trimming: 5 bases; J trimming: 5 bases; junction bases outside the gene matches: 7. Method: immunoSEQ multiplex PCR; TCRdb's copy keeps in-frame clones and lacks some. The repertoire holds almost 30,000 clones, with around 90% as singletons. The chain employs TRBV7-9 and TRBJ2-1; TRBD2 matches 9 bases. This clonotype was obtained from a woman between 40 and 50 years old with glioma. Some clones in this sample may be carry-over from other donors' samples. Sequencing was performed on peripheral blood mononuclear cells (PBMCs), taken from a glioma patient whose treatment included an IDH1 peptide vaccine. The CDR3 reads CASSQGTSQDNEQFF. The CDR3 DNA reads as TGTGCCAGCAGCCAGGGGACTAGCCAGGACAATGAGCAGTTCTTC.